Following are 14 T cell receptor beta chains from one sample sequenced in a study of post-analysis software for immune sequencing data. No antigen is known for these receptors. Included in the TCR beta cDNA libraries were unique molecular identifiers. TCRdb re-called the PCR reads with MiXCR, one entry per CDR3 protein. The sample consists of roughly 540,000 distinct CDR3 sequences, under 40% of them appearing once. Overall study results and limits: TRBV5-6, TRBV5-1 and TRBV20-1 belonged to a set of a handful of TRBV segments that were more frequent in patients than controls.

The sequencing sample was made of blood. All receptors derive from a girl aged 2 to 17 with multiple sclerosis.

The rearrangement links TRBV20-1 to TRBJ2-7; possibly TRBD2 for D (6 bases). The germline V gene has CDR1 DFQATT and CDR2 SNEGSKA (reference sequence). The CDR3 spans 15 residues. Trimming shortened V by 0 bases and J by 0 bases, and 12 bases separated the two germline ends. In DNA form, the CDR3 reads TGCAGTGCTAGAGAATCCACTAGCAGCTCCTACGAGCAGTACTTC. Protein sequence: CSARESTSSSYEQYF.

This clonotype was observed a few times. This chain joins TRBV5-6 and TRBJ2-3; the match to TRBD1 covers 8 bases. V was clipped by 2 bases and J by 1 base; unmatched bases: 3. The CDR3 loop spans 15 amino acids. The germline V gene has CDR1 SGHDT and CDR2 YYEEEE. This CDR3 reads CASSFDRGGTDTQYF. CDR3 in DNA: TGTGCCAGCAGCTTCGACAGGGGAGGCACAGATACGCAGTATTTT.

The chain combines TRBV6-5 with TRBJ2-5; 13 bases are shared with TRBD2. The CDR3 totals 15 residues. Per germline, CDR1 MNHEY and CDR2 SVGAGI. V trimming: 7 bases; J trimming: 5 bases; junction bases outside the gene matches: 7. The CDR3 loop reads CASTTSGGPRETQYF. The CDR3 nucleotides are TGTGCCAGCACGACTAGCGGGGGGCCTAGGGAGACCCAGTACTTC.

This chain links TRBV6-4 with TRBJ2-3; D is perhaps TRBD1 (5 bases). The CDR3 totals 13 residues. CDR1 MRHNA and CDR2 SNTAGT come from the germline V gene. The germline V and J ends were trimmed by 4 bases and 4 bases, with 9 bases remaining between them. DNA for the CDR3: TGTGCCAGCAGTGCACAACAGGCAGATACGCAGTATTTT. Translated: CASSAQQADTQYF.

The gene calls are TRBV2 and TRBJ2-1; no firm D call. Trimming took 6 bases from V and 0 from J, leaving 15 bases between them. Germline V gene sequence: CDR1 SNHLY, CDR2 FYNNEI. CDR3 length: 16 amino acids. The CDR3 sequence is CASRGTRASSYNEQFF. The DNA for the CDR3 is TGTGCCAGCAGGGGTACACGGGCCAGCTCCTACAATGAGCAGTTCTTC.

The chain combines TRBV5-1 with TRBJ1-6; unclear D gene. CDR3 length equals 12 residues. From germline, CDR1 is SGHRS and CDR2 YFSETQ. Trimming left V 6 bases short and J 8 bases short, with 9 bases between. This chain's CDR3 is CASTRGDSPLHF. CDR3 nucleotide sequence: TGCGCCAGCACCCGAGGAGATTCACCCCTCCACTTT.

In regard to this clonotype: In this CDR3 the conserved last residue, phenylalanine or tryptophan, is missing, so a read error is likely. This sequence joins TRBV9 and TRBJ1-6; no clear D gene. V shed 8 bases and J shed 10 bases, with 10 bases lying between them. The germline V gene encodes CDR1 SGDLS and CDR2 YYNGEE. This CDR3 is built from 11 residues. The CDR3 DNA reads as TGTGCCAGTTCGATGAGGTCACCCCTCCACTGT. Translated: CASSMRSPLHC.

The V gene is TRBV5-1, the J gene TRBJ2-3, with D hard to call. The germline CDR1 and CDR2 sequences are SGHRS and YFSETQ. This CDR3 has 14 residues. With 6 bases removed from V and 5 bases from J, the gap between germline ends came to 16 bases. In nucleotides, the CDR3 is TGCGCCAGCAACATGGACGGTACCGGAGATACGCAGTATTTT. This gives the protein CASNMDGTGDTQYF. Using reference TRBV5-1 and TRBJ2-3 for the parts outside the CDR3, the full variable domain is KAGVTQTPRYLIKTRGQQVTLSCSPISGHRSVSWYQQTPGQGLQFLFEYFSETQRNKGNFPGRFSGRQFSNSRSEMNVSTLELGDSALYLCASNMDGTGDTQYFGPGTRLTVL.

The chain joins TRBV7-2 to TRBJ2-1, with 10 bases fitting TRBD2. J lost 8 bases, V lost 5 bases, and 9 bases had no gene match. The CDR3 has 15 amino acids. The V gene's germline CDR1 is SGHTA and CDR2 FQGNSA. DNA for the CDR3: TGTGCCAGCAGCCTCAGCGGGGGGGCCTTGGATGAGCAGTTCTTC. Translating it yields CASSLSGGALDEQFF.

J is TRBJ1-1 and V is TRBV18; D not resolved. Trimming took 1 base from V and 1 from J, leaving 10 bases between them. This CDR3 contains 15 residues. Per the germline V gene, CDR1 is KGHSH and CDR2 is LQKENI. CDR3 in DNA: TGTGCCAGCTCACCACTGGCAGGTTCGAACACTGAAGCTTTCTTT. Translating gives CASSPLAGSNTEAFF. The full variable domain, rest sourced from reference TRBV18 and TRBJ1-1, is NAGVMQNPRHLVRRRGQEARLRCSPMKGHSHVYWYRQLPEEGLKFMVYLQKENIIDESGMPKERFSAEFPKEGPSILRIQQVVRGDSAAYFCASSPLAGSNTEAFFGQGTRLTVV.

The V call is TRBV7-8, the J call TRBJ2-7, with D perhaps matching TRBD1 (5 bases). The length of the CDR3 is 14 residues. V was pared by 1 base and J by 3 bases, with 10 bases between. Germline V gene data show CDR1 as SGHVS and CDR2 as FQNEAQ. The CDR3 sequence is CASSLVRQGYEQYF. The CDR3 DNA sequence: TGTGCCAGCAGCTTAGTCAGGCAGGGCTACGAGCAGTACTTC.

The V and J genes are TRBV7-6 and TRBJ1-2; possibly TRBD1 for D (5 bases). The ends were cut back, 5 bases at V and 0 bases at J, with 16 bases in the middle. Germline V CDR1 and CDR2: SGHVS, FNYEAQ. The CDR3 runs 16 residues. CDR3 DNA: TGTGCCAGCAGCCAGACGACAGACTACCCTAACTATGGCTACACCTTC. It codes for CASSQTTDYPNYGYTF. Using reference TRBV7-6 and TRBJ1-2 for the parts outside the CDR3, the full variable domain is GAGVSQSPRYKVTKRGQDVALRCDPISGHVSLYWYRQALGQGPEFLTYFNYEAQQDKSGLPNDRFSAERPEGSISTLTIQRTEQRDSAMYRCASSQTTDYPNYGYTFGSGTRLTVV.

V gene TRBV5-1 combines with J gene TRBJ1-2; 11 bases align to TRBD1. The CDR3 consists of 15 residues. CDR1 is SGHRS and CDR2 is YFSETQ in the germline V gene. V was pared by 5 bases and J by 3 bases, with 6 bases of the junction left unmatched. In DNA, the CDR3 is TGCGCCAGCAGGCCACGGACAGGGGGCGACTATGGCTACACCTTC. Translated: CASRPRTGGDYGYTF.

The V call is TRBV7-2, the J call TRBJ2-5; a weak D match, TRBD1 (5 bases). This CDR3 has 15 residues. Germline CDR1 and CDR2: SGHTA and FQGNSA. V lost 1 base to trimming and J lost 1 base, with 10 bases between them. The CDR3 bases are TGTGCCAGCAGCTTAGAGTGGGGCGTCCAAGAGACCCAGTACTTC. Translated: CASSLEWGVQETQYF. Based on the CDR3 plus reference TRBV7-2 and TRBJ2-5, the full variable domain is GAGVSQSPSNKVTEKGKDVELRCDPISGHTALYWYRQSLGQGLEFLIYFQGNSAPDKSGLPSDRFSAERTGGSVSTLTIQRTQQEDSAVYLCASSLEWGVQETQYFGPGTRLLVL.